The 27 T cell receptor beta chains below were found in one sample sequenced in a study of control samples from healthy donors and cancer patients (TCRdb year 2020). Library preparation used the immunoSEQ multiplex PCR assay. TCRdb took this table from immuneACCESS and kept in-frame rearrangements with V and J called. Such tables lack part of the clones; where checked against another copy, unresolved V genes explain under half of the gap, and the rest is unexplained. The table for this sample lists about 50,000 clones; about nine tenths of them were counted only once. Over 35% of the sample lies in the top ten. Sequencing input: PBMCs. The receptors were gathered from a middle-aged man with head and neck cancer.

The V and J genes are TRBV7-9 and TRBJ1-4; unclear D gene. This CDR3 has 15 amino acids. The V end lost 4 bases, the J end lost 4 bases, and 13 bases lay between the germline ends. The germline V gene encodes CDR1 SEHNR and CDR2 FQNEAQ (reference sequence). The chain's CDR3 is CASSSKGILNEKLFF. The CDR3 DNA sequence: TGTGCCAGCAGCTCGAAGGGAATTCTTAATGAAAAACTGTTTTTT.

For the CDR3, the DNA is TGCAGCGTTGAAGACGGAAGGGGGCGCAGCTATGGCTACACCTTC. Residues: CSVEDGRGRSYGYTF. The chain has TRBV29-1 and TRBJ1-2, with TRBD1 matching over 7 bases. CDR3 length: 15 amino acids. Germline V gene lookup returns CDR1 SQVTM and CDR2 ANQGSEA. The ends lost 0 bases at V and 4 bases at J; junction bases unmatched: 8.

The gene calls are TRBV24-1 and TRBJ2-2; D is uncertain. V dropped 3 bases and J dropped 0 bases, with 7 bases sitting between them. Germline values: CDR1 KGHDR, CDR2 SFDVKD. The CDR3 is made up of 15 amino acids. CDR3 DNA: TGTGCCACCAGTGATCGCCGGGCGAACACCGGGGAGCTGTTTTTT. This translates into CATSDRRANTGELFF.

CDR3 sequence: CASSLEGHNNEQFF. Here the CDR3 DNA reads TGCGCCAGCAGCTTAGAGGGACATAACAATGAGCAGTTCTTC. The gene calls are TRBV5-1 and TRBJ2-1; a weak D match, TRBD1 (6 bases). This CDR3 is built from 14 residues. The germline V gene has CDR1 SGHRS and CDR2 YFSETQ. The germline V and J ends were trimmed by 2 bases and 5 bases, with 11 bases remaining between them.

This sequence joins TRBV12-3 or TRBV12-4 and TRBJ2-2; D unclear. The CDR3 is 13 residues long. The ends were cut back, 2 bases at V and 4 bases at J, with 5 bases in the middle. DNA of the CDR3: TGTGCCAGCAGTTTACAGGTCACCGGGGAGCTGTTTTTT. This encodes CASSLQVTGELFF.

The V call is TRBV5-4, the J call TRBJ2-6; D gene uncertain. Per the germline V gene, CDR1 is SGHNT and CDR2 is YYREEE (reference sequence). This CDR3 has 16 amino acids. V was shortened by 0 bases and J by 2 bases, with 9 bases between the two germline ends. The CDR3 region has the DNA TGTGCCAGCAGCTTGGGGCAAAGAGCTGGGGCCAACGTCCTGACTTTC. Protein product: CASSLGQRAGANVLTF.

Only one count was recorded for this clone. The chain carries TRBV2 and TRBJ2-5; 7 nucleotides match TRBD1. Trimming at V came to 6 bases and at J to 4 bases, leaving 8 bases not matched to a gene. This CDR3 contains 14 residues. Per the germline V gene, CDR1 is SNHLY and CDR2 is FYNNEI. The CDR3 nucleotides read TGTGCCAGCAGGCCGACAGGGATGGGAGAGACCCAGTACTTC. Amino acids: CASRPTGMGETQYF.

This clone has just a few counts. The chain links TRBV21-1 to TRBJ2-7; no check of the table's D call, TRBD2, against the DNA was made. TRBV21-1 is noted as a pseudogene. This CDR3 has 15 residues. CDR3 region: CASSKLCGGSYEQYF. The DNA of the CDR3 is TGTGCCAGCAGCAAACTCTGCGGGGGATCCTACGAGCAGTACTTC.

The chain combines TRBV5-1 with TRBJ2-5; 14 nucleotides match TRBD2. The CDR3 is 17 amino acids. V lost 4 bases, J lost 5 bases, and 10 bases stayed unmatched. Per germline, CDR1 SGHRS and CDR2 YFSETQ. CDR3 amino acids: CASSAGLAGGGSETQYF. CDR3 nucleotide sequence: TGCGCCAGCAGCGCAGGACTAGCGGGGGGCGGTTCGGAGACCCAGTACTTC.

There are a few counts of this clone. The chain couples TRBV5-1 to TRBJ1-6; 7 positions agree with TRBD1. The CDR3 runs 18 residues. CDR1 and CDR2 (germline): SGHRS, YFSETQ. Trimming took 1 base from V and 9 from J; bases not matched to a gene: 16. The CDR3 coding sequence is TGCGCCAGCAGCTTGACTGCCGTTGGACAGGATAGCGGTTCACCCCTCCACTTT. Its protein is CASSLTAVGQDSGSPLHF.

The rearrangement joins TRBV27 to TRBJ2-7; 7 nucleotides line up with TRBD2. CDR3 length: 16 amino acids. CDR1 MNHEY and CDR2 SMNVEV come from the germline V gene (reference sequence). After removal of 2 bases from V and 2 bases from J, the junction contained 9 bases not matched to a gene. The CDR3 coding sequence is TGTGCCAGCAGTTTAGGGCTAGCGGAGGCTACCTACGAGCAGTACTTC. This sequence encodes CASSLGLAEATYEQYF.

The CDR3 sequence: CASNAGLPSDEQYF. The CDR3 nucleotides are TGTGCCAGTAATGCGGGGTTGCCCTCGGACGAGCAGTACTTC. The chain combines TRBV19 with TRBJ2-7, with a possible D match to TRBD2 (6 bases). Germline CDR1 is LNHDA and CDR2 is SQIVND (reference sequence). Trimming pared 7 bases from V and 5 bases from J, leaving 18 bases between. The CDR3 length is 14 residues.

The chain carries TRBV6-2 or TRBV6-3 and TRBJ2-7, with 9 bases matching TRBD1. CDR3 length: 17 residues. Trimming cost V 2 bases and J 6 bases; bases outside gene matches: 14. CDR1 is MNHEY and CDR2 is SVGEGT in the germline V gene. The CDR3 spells CASSYHPPRTGVREQYF. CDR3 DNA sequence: TGTGCCAGCAGTTACCACCCCCCCAGGACAGGGGTTCGCGAGCAGTACTTC.

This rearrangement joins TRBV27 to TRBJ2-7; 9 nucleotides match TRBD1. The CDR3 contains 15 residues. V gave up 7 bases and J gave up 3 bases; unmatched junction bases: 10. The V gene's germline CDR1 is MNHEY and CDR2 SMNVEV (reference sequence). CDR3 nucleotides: TGTGCCAGCACCCCCGCCCGGGACAGGGTCTACGAGCAGTACTTC. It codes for CASTPARDRVYEQYF.

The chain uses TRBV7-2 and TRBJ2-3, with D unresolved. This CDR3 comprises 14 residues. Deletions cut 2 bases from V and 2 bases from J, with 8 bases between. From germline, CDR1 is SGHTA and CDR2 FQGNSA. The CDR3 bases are TGTGCCAGCAGCTTAAGGCTTCTCACAGATACGCAGTATTTT. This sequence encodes CASSLRLLTDTQYF.

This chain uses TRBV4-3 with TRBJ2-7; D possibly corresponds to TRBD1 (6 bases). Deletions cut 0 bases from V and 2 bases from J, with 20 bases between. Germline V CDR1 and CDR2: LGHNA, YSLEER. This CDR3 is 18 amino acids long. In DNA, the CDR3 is TGCGCCAGCAGCCAAGAACGGCCCCGGGACACTTCGACCTACGAGCAGTACTTC. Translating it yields CASSQERPRDTSTYEQYF.

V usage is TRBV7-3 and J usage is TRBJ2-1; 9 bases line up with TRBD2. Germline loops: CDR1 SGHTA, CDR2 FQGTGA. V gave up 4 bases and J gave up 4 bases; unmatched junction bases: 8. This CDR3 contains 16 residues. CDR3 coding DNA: TGTGCCAGCAGCTCATATTTAGCGGGAGATTACAATGAGCAGTTCTTC. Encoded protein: CASSSYLAGDYNEQFF.

In nucleotides, the CDR3 is TGTGCCAGCAGTGTTATGGTTCGAGAGACCCAGTACTTC. Residues: CASSVMVRETQYF. V is TRBV2 and J is TRBJ2-5; D not resolved. Germline V gene data show CDR1 as SNHLY and CDR2 as FYNNEI. The CDR3 has 13 residues. The V and J ends lost 4 bases and 4 bases respectively, with 10 bases between them.

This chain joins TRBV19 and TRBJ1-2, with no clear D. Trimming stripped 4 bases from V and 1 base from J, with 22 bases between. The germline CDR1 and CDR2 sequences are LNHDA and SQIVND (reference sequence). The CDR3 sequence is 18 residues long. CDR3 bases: TGTGCCAGTAGTAGACAAAGGTCGGGTCCGAGGGATAACTATGGCTACACCTTC. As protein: CASSRQRSGPRDNYGYTF.

The CDR3 reads CASSLSQDTDTQYF. DNA for the CDR3: TGTGCCAGCAGCCTATCTCAAGACACAGATACGCAGTATTTT. The J gene is TRBJ2-3, the V gene TRBV7-9, with no clear D. V was pared by 5 bases and J by 2 bases, with 11 bases between. The CDR3 totals 14 residues. CDR1 is SEHNR, CDR2 FQNEAQ, per germline (reference sequence).

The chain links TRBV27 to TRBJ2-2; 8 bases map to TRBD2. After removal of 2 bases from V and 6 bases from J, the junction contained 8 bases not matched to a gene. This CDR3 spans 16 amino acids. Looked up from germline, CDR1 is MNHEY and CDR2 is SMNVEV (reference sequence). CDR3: CASSLSRTSFSGELFF. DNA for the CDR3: TGTGCCAGCAGTTTAAGTAGGACTAGCTTTTCCGGGGAGCTGTTTTTT.

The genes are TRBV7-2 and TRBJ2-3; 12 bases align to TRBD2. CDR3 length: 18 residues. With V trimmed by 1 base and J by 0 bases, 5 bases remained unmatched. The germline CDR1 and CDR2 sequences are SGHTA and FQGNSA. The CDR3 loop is CASSLVGTSGSSTDTQYF. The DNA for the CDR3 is TGTGCCAGCAGCTTAGTTGGGACTAGCGGGTCTAGCACAGATACGCAGTATTTT.

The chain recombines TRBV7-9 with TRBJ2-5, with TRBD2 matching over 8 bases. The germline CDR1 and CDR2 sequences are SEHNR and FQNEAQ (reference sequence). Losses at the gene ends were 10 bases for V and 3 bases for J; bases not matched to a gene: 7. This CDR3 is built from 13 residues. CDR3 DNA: TGTGCCACCTTAGCGGGAAAAAAAGAGACCCAGTACTTC. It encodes CATLAGKKETQYF. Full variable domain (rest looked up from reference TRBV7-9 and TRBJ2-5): DTGVSQNPRHKITKRGQNVTFRCDPISEHNRLYWYRQTLGQGPEFLTYFQNEAQLEKSRLLSDRFSAERPKGSFSTLEIQRTEQGDSAMYLCATLAGKKETQYFGPGTRLLVL.

CDR3 bases: TGTGCCAGCAGTTCCGACAGGGGCACTGAAGCTTTCTTT. It specifies CASSSDRGTEAFF. This rearrangement joins TRBV12-3 or TRBV12-4 to TRBJ1-1; 8 nucleotides match TRBD1. Losses at the gene ends were 4 bases for V and 4 bases for J; bases not matched to a gene: 2. The CDR3 sequence is 13 residues long.

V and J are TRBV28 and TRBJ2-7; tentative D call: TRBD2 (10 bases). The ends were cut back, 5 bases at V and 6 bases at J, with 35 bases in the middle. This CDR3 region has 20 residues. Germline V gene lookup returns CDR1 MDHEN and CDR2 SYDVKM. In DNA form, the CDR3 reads TGTGCCAGCAGTAGCCCCGGGACAGGGTATGCAGCGGGAGGGTTTCGCGAGCAGTACTTC. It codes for CASSSPGTGYAAGGFREQYF.

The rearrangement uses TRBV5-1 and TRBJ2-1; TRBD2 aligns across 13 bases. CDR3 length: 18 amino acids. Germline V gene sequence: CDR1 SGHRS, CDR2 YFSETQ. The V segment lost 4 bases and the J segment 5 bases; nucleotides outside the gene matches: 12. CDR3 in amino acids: CASSSGTSGIVIHNEQFF. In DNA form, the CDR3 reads TGCGCCAGCAGCAGCGGGACTAGCGGGATTGTCATCCACAATGAGCAGTTCTTC.

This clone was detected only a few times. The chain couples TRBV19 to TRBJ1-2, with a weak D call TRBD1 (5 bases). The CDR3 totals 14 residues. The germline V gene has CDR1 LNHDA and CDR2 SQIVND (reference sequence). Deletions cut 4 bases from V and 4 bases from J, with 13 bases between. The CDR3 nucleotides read TGTGCCAGTAGTAAAAGGGGTCAGTTCTATGGCTACACCTTC. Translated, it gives CASSKRGQFYGYTF.